Shown below are 2 T cell receptor beta chains from a single sample sequenced in a study of shared clonotypes between healthy human individuals. This table comes from immunoSEQ multiplex PCR, and its TCRdb copy is limited to in-frame clones, with some not included. The sample has a few million clones, around nine tenths seen once. The source material was naive CD4+ T cells sorted from blood. Documented subset: CD45RA+ positively selected. These receptors all stem from a man between 18 and 29 years old in good health.

This clone has only one observation. The V gene is TRBV12-5, the J gene TRBJ2-2; D is uncertain. This CDR3 has 19 amino acids. V lost 0 bases to trimming and J lost 3 bases, with 20 bases between them. Germline V gene sequence: CDR1 LGHNT, CDR2 FRNRAP. The CDR3 loop reads CASGLVLPNPGTYTGELFF. For the CDR3, the DNA is TGTGCTAGTGGTTTGGTTCTCCCCAATCCCGGCACCTACACCGGGGAGCTGTTTTTT.

This clone was counted a single time. The V gene is TRBV5-4, the J gene TRBJ2-3; D might be TRBD2 (6 bases). The germline gives CDR1 SGHNT, CDR2 YYREEE (reference sequence). The CDR3 is 16 amino acids. The V end lost 4 bases, the J end lost 0 bases, and 15 bases lay between the germline ends. This CDR3 reads CASSRVTGTSTDTQYF. In DNA, the CDR3 is TGTGCCAGCAGCCGGGTCACCGGGACTAGCACAGATACGCAGTATTTT.